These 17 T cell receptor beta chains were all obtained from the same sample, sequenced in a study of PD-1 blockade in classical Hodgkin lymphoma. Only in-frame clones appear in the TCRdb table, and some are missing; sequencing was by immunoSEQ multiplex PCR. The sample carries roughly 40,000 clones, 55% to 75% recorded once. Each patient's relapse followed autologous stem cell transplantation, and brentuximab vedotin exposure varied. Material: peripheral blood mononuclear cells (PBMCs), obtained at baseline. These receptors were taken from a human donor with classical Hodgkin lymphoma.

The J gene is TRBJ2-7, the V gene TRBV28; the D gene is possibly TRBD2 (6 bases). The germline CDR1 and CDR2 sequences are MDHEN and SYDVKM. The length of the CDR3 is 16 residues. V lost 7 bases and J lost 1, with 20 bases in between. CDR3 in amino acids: CASTSFIGTLSYEQYF. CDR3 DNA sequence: TGTGCCAGCACTAGTTTTATCGGGACTTTGTCCTACGAGCAGTACTTC.

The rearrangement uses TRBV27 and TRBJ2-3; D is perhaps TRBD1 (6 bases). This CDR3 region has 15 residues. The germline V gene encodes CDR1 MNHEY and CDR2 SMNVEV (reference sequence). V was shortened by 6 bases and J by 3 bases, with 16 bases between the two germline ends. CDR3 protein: CASRTSKGVTDTQYF. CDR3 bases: TGTGCCAGCAGGACCTCTAAGGGGGTTACAGATACGCAGTATTTT.

CDR3 in DNA: TGTGCCAGCAGCATTGACCGGGAGCTGTTTTTT. Protein product: CASSIDRELFF. The chain has TRBV13 and TRBJ2-2; D call uncertain. With 5 bases removed from V and 9 bases from J, the gap between germline ends came to 7 bases. CDR1 PRHDT and CDR2 FYEKMQ come from the germline V gene (reference sequence). The CDR3 extends over 11 amino acids.

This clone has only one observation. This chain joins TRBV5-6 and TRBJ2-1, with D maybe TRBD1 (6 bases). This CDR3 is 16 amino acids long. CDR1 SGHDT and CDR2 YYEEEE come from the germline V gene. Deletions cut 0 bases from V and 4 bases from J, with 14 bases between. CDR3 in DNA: TGTGCCAGCAGCTTGGAGGGTTCAGGGGTTTACAATGAGCAGTTCTTC. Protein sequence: CASSLEGSGVYNEQFF.

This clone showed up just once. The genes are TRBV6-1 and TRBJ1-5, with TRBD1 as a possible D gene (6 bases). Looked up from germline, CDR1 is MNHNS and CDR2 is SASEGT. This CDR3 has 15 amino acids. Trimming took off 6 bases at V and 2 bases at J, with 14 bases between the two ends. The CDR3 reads CASRKLQGGNQPQHF. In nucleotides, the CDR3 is TGTGCCAGCAGGAAACTACAGGGAGGCAATCAGCCCCAGCATTTT.

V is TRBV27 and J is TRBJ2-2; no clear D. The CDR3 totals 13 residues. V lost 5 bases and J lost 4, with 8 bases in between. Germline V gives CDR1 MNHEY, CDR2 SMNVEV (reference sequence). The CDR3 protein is CASSLRCTGELFF. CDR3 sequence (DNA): TGTGCCAGCAGTCTTCGTTGCACCGGGGAGCTGTTTTTT.

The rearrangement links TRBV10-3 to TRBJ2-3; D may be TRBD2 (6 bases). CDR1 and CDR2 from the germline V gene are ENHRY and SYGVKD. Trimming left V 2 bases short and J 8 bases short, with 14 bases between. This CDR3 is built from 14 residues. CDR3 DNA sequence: TGTGCCATCAGTGAGAATGGAGGGTTAAGTACGCAGTATTTT. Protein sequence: CAISENGGLSTQYF.

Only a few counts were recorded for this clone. The CDR3 sequence: CASSVGTVQGTDTQYF. The CDR3 nucleotides are TGTGCCAGCAGCGTCGGGACAGTCCAAGGTACAGATACGCAGTATTTT. The chain joins TRBV9 to TRBJ2-3; 7 nucleotides agree with TRBD1. V trimming: 2 bases; J trimming: 3 bases; junction bases outside the gene matches: 9. The CDR3 covers 16 residues. Germline V gives CDR1 SGDLS, CDR2 YYNGEE.

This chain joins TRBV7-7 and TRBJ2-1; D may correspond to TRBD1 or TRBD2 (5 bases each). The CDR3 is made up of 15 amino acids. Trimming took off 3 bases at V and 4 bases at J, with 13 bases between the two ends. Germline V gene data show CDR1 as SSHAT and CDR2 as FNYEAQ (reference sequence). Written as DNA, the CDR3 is TGTGCCAGCAGCTTTGGGACGGACTTTTACAATGAGCAGTTCTTC. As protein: CASSFGTDFYNEQFF.

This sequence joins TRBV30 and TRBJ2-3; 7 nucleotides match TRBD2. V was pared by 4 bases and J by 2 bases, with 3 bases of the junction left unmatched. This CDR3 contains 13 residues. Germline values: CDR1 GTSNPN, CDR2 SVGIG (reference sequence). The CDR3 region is CAWTSGITDTQYF. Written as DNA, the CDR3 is TGTGCCTGGACTAGCGGAATCACAGATACGCAGTATTTT.

This CDR3 is CASSLGRVTTNYGYTF. As DNA, the CDR3 is TGCGCCAGCAGCTTGGGCCGGGTAACAACCAACTATGGCTACACCTTC. This chain connects TRBV5-1 to TRBJ1-2; D remains unclear. V was cut by 0 bases and J by 2 bases, with 14 bases left in between. This CDR3 is 16 amino acids long. Looked up from germline, CDR1 is SGHRS and CDR2 is YFSETQ.

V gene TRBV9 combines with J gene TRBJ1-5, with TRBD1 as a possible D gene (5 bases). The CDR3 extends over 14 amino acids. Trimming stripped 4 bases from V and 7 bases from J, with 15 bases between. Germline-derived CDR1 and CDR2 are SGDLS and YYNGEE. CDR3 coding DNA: TGTGCCAGCAGCTTGGGGGGAAACGGCCAGCCCCAGCATTTT. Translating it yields CASSLGGNGQPQHF.

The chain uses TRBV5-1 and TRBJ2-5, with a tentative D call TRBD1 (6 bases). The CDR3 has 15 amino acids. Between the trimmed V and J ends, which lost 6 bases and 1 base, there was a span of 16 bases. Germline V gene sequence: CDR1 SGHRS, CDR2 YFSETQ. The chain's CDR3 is CASTRGGTAQETQYF. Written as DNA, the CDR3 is TGCGCCAGCACCAGAGGGGGTACAGCCCAAGAGACCCAGTACTTC.

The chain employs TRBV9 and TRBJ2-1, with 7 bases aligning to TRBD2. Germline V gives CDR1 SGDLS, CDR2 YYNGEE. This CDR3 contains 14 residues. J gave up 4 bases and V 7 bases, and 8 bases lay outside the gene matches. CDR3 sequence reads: CASGGGASYNEQFF. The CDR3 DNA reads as TGTGCCAGCGGCGGGGGAGCCTCTTACAATGAGCAGTTCTTC.

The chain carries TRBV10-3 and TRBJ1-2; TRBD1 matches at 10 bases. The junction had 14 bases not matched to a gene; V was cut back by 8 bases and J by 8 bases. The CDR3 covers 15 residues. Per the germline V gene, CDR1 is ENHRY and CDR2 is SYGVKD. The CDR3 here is CAIALTGGGLEGYTF. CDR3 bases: TGTGCCATCGCCCTGACAGGGGGCGGCTTGGAGGGCTACACCTTC.

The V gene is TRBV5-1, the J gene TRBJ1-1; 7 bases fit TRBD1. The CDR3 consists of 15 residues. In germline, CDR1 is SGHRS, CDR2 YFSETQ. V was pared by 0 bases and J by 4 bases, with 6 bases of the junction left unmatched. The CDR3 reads CASSLDRGRSTEAFF. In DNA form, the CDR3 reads TGCGCCAGCAGCTTGGACAGGGGCAGGAGCACTGAAGCTTTCTTT.

In nucleotides, the CDR3 is TGCAGCGTTGCGACAGGCTCGGCTCGGGGCAACACCATATATTTT. It yields the protein CSVATGSARGNTIYF. The rearrangement links TRBV29-1 to TRBJ1-3; a weak D match, TRBD1 (6 bases). Germline CDR1 and CDR2: SQVTM and ANQGSEA. The CDR3 consists of 15 residues. Between the trimmed V and J ends, which lost 4 bases and 7 bases, there was a span of 20 bases.